The clone carrying this T cell receptor (beta chain) was picked up a small number of times. The data originate from a study of identical twins. Each CDR3 protein is one row after TCRdb ran MiXCR on the 5' RACE reads. This table has roughly 1.6 million distinct CDR3 sequences, about 32% appearing once. The sequence was obtained from a newborn girl in good health. The sample was cord blood.

CDR3 loop: CASSKMSLMPADEQYF. In nucleotides, the CDR3 is TGTGCCAGCAGCAAAATGAGCCTGATGCCGGCGGACGAGCAGTACTTC. The chain links TRBV3-1 to TRBJ2-7; D is uncertain. CDR1 is LGHDT, CDR2 YNNKEL, per germline (reference sequence). This CDR3 contains 16 residues. Trimming took 5 bases from V and 5 from J, leaving 22 bases between them.